These 16 T cell receptor beta chains originate from one sample sequenced in a study of a mutant IDH1 vaccine in newly diagnosed glioma. The antigens these receptors bind are not known. Profiled with immunoSEQ multiplex PCR; TCRdb holds only in-frame clones, not every one. The sample lists tens of thousands of clones, roughly 89% occurring once. The time point denotes: week 47, end of study. Topical imiquimod was applied with each vaccine dose, which held 300 ug of mutant IDH1 20-mer peptide. This specimen consisted of PBMCs, obtained from a glioma patient whose treatment included an IDH1 peptide vaccine. These receptor sequences come from a woman aged 45 to 65 with glioma.

The chain uses TRBV21-1 and TRBJ2-3; the table's D call TRBD2 went unverified against the DNA. TRBV21-1 represents a pseudogene. CDR3 length: 17 amino acids. Here the CDR3 reads CASSPPGSGTSLVTQYF. Here the CDR3 DNA reads TGTGCCAGCAGCCCCCCAGGGTCCGGGACTAGTCTTGTTACGCAGTATTTT.

J is TRBJ2-1 and V is TRBV18, with TRBD2 identical over 9 bases. This CDR3 is built from 15 residues. With V trimmed by 0 bases and J by 8 bases, 5 bases remained unmatched. In germline, CDR1 is KGHSH, CDR2 LQKENI. In nucleotides, the CDR3 is TGTGCCAGCTCACCACCCCTAGCGGGGTGGTATGAGCAGTTCTTC. This codes for CASSPPLAGWYEQFF. The full variable domain, its missing parts supplied by reference TRBV18 and TRBJ2-1, is NAGVMQNPRHLVRRRGQEARLRCSPMKGHSHVYWYRQLPEEGLKFMVYLQKENIIDESGMPKERFSAEFPKEGPSILRIQQVVRGDSAAYFCASSPPLAGWYEQFFGPGTRLTVL.

The genes are TRBV29-1 and TRBJ2-2; D might be TRBD2 (6 bases). Germline CDR1 is SQVTM and CDR2 is ANQGSEA. V lost 2 bases and J 2 bases, leaving 9 bases between the germline ends. The CDR3 runs to 14 residues. The CDR3 loop reads CSVEKLANTGELFF. In DNA, the CDR3 is TGCAGCGTTGAAAAACTAGCAAACACCGGGGAGCTGTTTTTT.

This chain links TRBV9 with TRBJ1-2; D is perhaps TRBD1 (5 bases). V was clipped by 1 base and J by 4 bases, with 11 bases between them. The germline gives CDR1 SGDLS, CDR2 YYNGEE. The CDR3 contains 14 residues. The CDR3 here is CASSVRGDSYGYTF. The CDR3 coding sequence is TGTGCCAGCAGCGTAAGAGGAGACAGCTATGGCTACACCTTC.

The chain recombines TRBV4-1 with TRBJ2-7; 9 bases fit TRBD1. The V gene's germline CDR1 is MGHRA and CDR2 YSYEKL. This CDR3 contains 13 residues. J lost 7 bases, V lost 3 bases, and 4 bases had no gene match. CDR3 loop: CASSHGQGREQYF. CDR3 coding DNA: TGCGCCAGCAGCCACGGACAGGGGAGAGAGCAGTACTTC.

The chain carries TRBV5-1 and TRBJ2-7, with TRBD2 matching 9 bases. CDR1 is SGHRS, CDR2 YFSETQ, per germline. This CDR3 is built from 17 residues. The junction had 14 bases not matched to a gene; V was cut back by 4 bases and J by 3 bases. As DNA, the CDR3 is TGCGCCAGCAGCCCCCAGGGACTAGCCAACCCCTTCTACGAGCAGTACTTC. Encoded protein: CASSPQGLANPFYEQYF.

The genes are TRBV9 and TRBJ1-4, with TRBD1 identical over 7 bases. The CDR3 length is 12 residues. Germline CDR1 SGDLS, CDR2 YYNGEE. V was pared by 3 bases and J by 12 bases, with 5 bases of the junction left unmatched. CDR3 amino acids: CASSGQGRELFF. The CDR3 nucleotides are TGTGCCAGCAGCGGACAGGGCCGGGAACTGTTTTTT.

The V call is TRBV30, the J call TRBJ2-1; TRBD2 matches 11 bases. J gave up 7 bases and V 2 bases, and 1 base lay outside the gene matches. Germline CDR1 reads GTSNPN; CDR2 reads SVGIG (reference sequence). The CDR3 is 13 residues long. The CDR3 region has the DNA TGTGCCTGGAGTCCTAGCGGGAGGAATGAGCAGTTCTTC. Translated: CAWSPSGRNEQFF.

The V gene is TRBV11-2, the J gene TRBJ2-3, with 9 nucleotides matching TRBD2. Per the germline V gene, CDR1 is SGHAT and CDR2 is FQNNGV. The junction had 2 bases not matched to a gene; V was cut back by 5 bases and J by 2 bases. The CDR3 runs to 14 residues. Here the CDR3 reads CASSRGLATDTQYF. DNA for the CDR3: TGTGCCAGCAGCCGGGGACTAGCCACAGATACGCAGTATTTT.

V and J are TRBV7-3 and TRBJ2-3; 7 nucleotides match TRBD2. The V and J ends lost 5 bases and 0 bases, in that order; junction bases with no gene match: 8. Germline loops: CDR1 SGHTA, CDR2 FQGTGA. The CDR3 is 16 residues long. The chain's CDR3 is CASSPGGSISTDTQYF. The CDR3 DNA is TGTGCCAGCAGCCCCGGGGGGAGTATTAGCACAGATACGCAGTATTTT.

The gene calls are TRBV5-1 and TRBJ2-7; the D gene is possibly TRBD2 (6 bases). CDR3 length: 14 amino acids. CDR1 is SGHRS and CDR2 is YFSETQ in the germline V gene. V was clipped by 0 bases and J by 3 bases, with 10 bases between them. CDR3 protein: CASSLASVNYEQYF. The CDR3 DNA sequence: TGCGCCAGCAGCTTGGCTAGCGTTAACTACGAGCAGTACTTC.

The rearrangement uses TRBV11-2 and TRBJ2-5; 7 nucleotides agree with TRBD1. Germline-derived CDR1 and CDR2 are SGHAT and FQNNGV. This CDR3 spans 14 amino acids. The V gene end was trimmed by 10 bases and the J gene end by 5 bases; junction bases not matched to a gene: 13. The CDR3 here is CATTRKGARETQYF. The DNA of the CDR3 is TGTGCCACTACCCGTAAGGGGGCGCGGGAGACCCAGTACTTC.

The chain is built from TRBV18 and TRBJ2-1; TRBD2 might be the D (6 bases). In germline, CDR1 is KGHSH, CDR2 LQKENI. The CDR3 runs to 14 residues. V lost 4 bases and J 3 bases, leaving 10 bases between the germline ends. The CDR3 loop reads CASSRTTIYNEQFF. The CDR3 DNA reads TGTGCCAGCTCACGGACTACTATCTACAATGAGCAGTTCTTC.

This chain uses TRBV27 with TRBJ2-1; TRBD2 matches 11 bases. This CDR3 contains 15 residues. The junction had 3 bases not matched to a gene; V was cut back by 3 bases and J by 5 bases. The germline V gene has CDR1 MNHEY and CDR2 SMNVEV (reference sequence). For the CDR3, the DNA is TGTGCCAGCAGTTTGACTAGCGGGAACCACAATGAGCAGTTCTTC. Its protein is CASSLTSGNHNEQFF.

The chain combines TRBV28 with TRBJ1-5; unclear D gene. This CDR3 region has 14 residues. V shed 11 bases and J shed 4 bases, with 18 bases lying between them. Germline CDR1 and CDR2: MDHEN and SYDVKM. CDR3 sequence reads: CAAQAGSPNQPQHF. CDR3 in DNA: TGTGCCGCGCAAGCCGGGAGTCCAAATCAGCCCCAGCATTTT.

This clone has just one count. This chain connects TRBV6-6 to TRBJ1-1, with D unclear. This CDR3 contains 14 residues. V was pared by 5 bases and J by 1 base, with 11 bases between. Germline CDR1 and CDR2: MNHNY and SVGAGI (reference sequence). CDR3 DNA sequence: TGTGCCAGCAGTACCCTTGGACGGAACACTGAAGCTTTCTTT. Translation: CASSTLGRNTEAFF.